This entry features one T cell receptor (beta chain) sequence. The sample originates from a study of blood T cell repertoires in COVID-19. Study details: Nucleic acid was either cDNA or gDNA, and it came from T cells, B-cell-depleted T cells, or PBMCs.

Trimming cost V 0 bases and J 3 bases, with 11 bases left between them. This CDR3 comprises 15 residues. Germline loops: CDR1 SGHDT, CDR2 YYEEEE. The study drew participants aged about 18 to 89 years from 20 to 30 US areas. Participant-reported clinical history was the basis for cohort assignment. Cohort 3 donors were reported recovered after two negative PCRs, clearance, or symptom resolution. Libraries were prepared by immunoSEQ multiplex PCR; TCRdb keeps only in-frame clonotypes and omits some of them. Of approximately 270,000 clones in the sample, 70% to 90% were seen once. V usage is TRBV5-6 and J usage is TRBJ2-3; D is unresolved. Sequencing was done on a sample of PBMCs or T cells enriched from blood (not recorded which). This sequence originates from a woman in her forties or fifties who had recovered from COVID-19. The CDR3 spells CASSLALAGTDTQYF. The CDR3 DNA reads TGTGCCAGCAGCTTGGCCCTGGCAGGTACAGATACGCAGTATTTT.